The 9 T cell receptor beta chains below all came from one sample that was sequenced in a study of a mutant IDH1 vaccine in newly diagnosed glioma. The time point was: week 23, last vaccination. Vaccination used 300 ug of mutant IDH1 20-mer peptide per dose, with topical imiquimod. Their specific antigens are unknown. TCRdb keeps only in-frame clones here, not all; method: immunoSEQ multiplex PCR. The sample carries tens of thousands of clones, around 82% recorded once. Sequencing used PBMCs, obtained from a glioma patient whose treatment included an IDH1 peptide vaccine. The receptor set was obtained from a man aged 18-30 years with glioma.

This chain connects TRBV14 to TRBJ2-7; 8 nucleotides line up with TRBD2. Unmatched junction bases numbered 6, after V lost 4 bases and J lost 4 bases. CDR3 length: 14 amino acids. In germline, CDR1 is SGHDN, CDR2 FVKESK. The CDR3 DNA follows: TGTGCCAGCAGCCGAGCGGGAGTGGGGTACGAGCAGTACTTC. Translated, it gives CASSRAGVGYEQYF.

This sequence joins TRBV7-3 and TRBJ1-1; D may be TRBD1 (5 bases). Looked up from germline, CDR1 is SGHTA and CDR2 is FQGTGA. V was pared by 2 bases and J by 5 bases, with 15 bases between. The CDR3 has 15 residues. CDR3 residues: CASSLHGSGPTEAFF. CDR3 coding DNA: TGTGCCAGCAGCTTACACGGTTCGGGGCCAACTGAAGCTTTCTTT. The full variable domain, rest sourced from reference TRBV7-3 and TRBJ1-1, is GAGVSQTPSNKVTEKGKYVELRCDPISGHTALYWYRQSLGQGPEFLIYFQGTGAADDSGLPNDRFFAVRPEGSVSTLKIQRTERGDSAVYLCASSLHGSGPTEAFFGQGTRLTVV.

The gene calls are TRBV18 and TRBJ1-3; D not certain. The CDR3 is 15 amino acids. The V and J ends lost 2 bases and 0 bases respectively, with 8 bases between them. CDR1 is KGHSH and CDR2 is LQKENI in the germline V gene. The CDR3 loop is CASSPNPGSGNTIYF. The CDR3 coding sequence is TGTGCCAGCTCACCAAATCCGGGCTCTGGAAACACCATATATTTT.

The V gene is TRBV9, the J gene TRBJ1-6; TRBD1 might be the D (6 bases). The CDR3 runs to 14 residues. Trimming removed 3 bases at V and 4 bases at J, with 8 bases between. Germline-derived CDR1 and CDR2 are SGDLS and YYNGEE. The CDR3 spells CASSGTVYNSPLHF. In DNA form, the CDR3 reads TGTGCCAGCAGCGGGACAGTTTATAATTCACCCCTCCACTTT.

J is TRBJ2-3 and V is TRBV4-2; 9 bases agree with TRBD2. The CDR3 is 16 amino acids. V was pared by 4 bases and J by 3 bases, with 8 bases of the junction left unmatched. The germline V gene encodes CDR1 LGHNA and CDR2 YNFKEQ. CDR3 residues: CASSPYSGSGTDTQYF. The CDR3 region has the DNA TGTGCCAGCAGCCCCTATAGCGGGAGCGGGACAGATACGCAGTATTTT.

This sequence joins TRBV7-2 and TRBJ2-5; 12 nucleotides match TRBD1. J lost 4 bases, V lost 1 base, and 7 bases had no gene match. Germline V lookup: CDR1 SGHTA, CDR2 FQGNSA. This CDR3 is built from 17 residues. CDR3 protein: CASSLVPGTGGRETQYF. The CDR3 DNA follows: TGTGCCAGCAGCTTAGTACCCGGGACAGGGGGCCGAGAGACCCAGTACTTC.

The chain uses TRBV7-8 and TRBJ1-1, with D tentatively TRBD1 (5 bases). Germline V gives CDR1 SGHVS, CDR2 FQNEAQ. Trimming took off 5 bases at V and 4 bases at J, with 17 bases between the two ends. This CDR3 has 15 amino acids. CDR3: CASSIYRLEGTEAFF. CDR3 sequence (DNA): TGTGCCAGCAGCATATACAGGTTGGAGGGCACTGAAGCTTTCTTT.

This chain connects TRBV10-3 to TRBJ1-3; no clear D gene. The CDR3 contains 13 residues. V lost 4 bases, J lost 1 base, and 5 bases lay in between. Germline V gives CDR1 ENHRY, CDR2 SYGVKD. In DNA form, the CDR3 reads TGTGCCATCAGTGCCGCTTCTGGAAACACCATATATTTT. Translation gives CAISAASGNTIYF.

This clone was seen a handful of times. V gene TRBV30 combines with J gene TRBJ1-5, with a tentative D call TRBD1 (5 bases). The CDR3 loop spans 15 amino acids. CDR1 and CDR2 from the germline V gene are GTSNPN and SVGIG (reference sequence). Trimming removed 0 bases from V and 5 bases from J, with 14 bases in between. The CDR3, as DNA: TGTGCCTGGAGTGTATCATGGGGGGTTGATCAGCCCCAGCATTTT. Protein sequence: CAWSVSWGVDQPQHF.